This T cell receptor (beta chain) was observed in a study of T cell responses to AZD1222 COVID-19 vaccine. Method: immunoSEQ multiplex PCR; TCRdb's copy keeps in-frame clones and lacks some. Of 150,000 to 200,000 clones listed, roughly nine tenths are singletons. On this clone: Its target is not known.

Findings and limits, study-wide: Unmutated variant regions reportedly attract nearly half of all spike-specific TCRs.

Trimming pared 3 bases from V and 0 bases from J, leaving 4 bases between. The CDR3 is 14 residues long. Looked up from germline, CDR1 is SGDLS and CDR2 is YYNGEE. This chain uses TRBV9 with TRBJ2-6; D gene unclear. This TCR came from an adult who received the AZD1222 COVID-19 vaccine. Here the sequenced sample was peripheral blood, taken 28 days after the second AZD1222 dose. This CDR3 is CASSGSSGANVLTF. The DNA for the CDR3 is TGTGCCAGCAGCGGAAGCTCTGGGGCCAACGTCCTGACTTTC.